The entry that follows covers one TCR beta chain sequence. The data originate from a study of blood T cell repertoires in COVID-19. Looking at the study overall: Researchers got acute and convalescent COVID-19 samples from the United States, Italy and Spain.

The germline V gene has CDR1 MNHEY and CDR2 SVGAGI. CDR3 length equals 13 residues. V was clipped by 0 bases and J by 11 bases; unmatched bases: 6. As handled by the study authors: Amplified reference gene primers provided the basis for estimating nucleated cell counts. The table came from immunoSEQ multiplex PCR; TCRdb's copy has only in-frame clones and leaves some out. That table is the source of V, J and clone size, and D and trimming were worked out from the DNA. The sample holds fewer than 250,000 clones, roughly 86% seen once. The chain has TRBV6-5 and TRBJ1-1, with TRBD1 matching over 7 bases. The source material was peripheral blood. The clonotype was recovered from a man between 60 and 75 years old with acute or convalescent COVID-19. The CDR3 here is CASSYSTGSEAFF. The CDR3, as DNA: TGTGCCAGCAGTTACTCGACAGGGTCGGAGGCTTTCTTT.